What follows are 2 T cell receptor beta chains derived from one specimen sequenced in a study of cytomegalovirus exposure and HLA in healthy donors. The PCR made use of 60 Vbeta and 13 Jbeta primers. Some clones are missing from TCRdb's copy, which holds only in-frame ones; the method was immunoSEQ multiplex PCR. The repertoire consists of around 150,000 clones, with 80% to 90% occurring once and the leading ten covering about 2.1%. The material sequenced was PBMCs. These receptors were taken from a man aged 18-30 years in good health and CMV-seropositive.

This rearrangement joins TRBV11-3 to TRBJ2-1, with 7 bases fitting TRBD1. V lost 5 bases, J lost 3 bases, and 7 bases stayed unmatched. This CDR3 region has 15 residues. From germline, CDR1 is SGHNT and CDR2 YENEEA. The CDR3 sequence is CASSPDRADYNEQFF. The CDR3 nucleotides read TGTGCCAGCAGCCCCGACAGGGCGGACTACAATGAGCAGTTCTTC.

As concerns this clone: The junction does not match germline at one end; this may be a read error. V is TRBV27 and J is TRBJ2-2, with a weak D call TRBD1 (5 bases). The CDR3 totals 17 residues. Germline values: CDR1 MNHEY, CDR2 SMNVEV (reference sequence). CDR3 residues: CAGSLSPWQGNTGELFF. CDR3 coding DNA: TGTGCCGGCAGTTTATCGCCGTGGCAGGGGAACACCGGGGAGCTGTTTTTT.